A selection of T cell receptor beta chains follows, all from one sample in a study of identical twins. TCRdb reprocessed the 5' RACE reads via MiXCR and lists one record per CDR3 protein. The sample lists about 660,000 distinct CDR3 sequences; 8.6% were seen once. The same specimen was also included in a second study, on yellow fever vaccine responses in identical twins.

Material: PBMCs. The receptors originated from a woman between 18 and 29 years old in good health. The CDR3 runs from the conserved cysteine through the conserved F or W. Each record gives: clone size, V gene, D gene, J gene, CDR3 DNA, CDR3 protein. The D gene is left open where the match is weak. A row's size may be missing; if present it is once, few, many or a size class.

clone_size: few; v_call: TRBV7-9; d_call: TRBD2; j_call: TRBJ2-3; cdr3_nt: TGTGCCAGCAGCATAACTCCCACTAGCGGGCCGCAAGATACGCAGTATTTT; cdr3_aa: CASSITPTSGPQDTQYF
clone_size: many; v_call: TRBV12-3/TRBV12-4; d_call: .; j_call: TRBJ2-6; cdr3_nt: TGTGCCAGCAGCTGGGGGGCTGGGGCCAACGTCCTGACTTTC; cdr3_aa: CASSWGAGANVLTF
clone_size: .; v_call: TRBV27; d_call: .; j_call: TRBJ2-1; cdr3_nt: TGTGCCAGCAGTTTTCCGGGGGCCACCTCCTACAATGAGCAGTTCTTC; cdr3_aa: CASSFPGATSYNEQFF
clone_size: few; v_call: TRBV7-6; d_call: TRBD2; j_call: TRBJ2-2; cdr3_nt: TGTGCCAGCAGCGCGAGATTAACCGGGACTAGCGGGAGGGCCGGGGAGCTGTTTTTT; cdr3_aa: CASSARLTGTSGRAGELFF
clone_size: once; v_call: TRBV2; d_call: TRBD2; j_call: TRBJ2-2; cdr3_nt: TGTACCAGCAGTTCCTCTTCTATGATAGCGGGAGCCGGGGAGCTGTTTTTT; cdr3_aa: CTSSSSSMIAGAGELFF
clone_size: .; v_call: TRBV15; d_call: .; j_call: TRBJ1-5; cdr3_nt: TGTGCCACCAGCAGCGGCAGGGGTGGTCAGCCCCAGCATTTT; cdr3_aa: CATSSGRGGQPQHF
clone_size: many; v_call: TRBV12-3/TRBV12-4; d_call: .; j_call: TRBJ2-1; cdr3_nt: TGTGCCAGCAGAATTATGGGCTACAATGAGCAGTTCTTC; cdr3_aa: CASRIMGYNEQFF
clone_size: few; v_call: TRBV6-2/TRBV6-3; d_call: TRBD1; j_call: TRBJ2-7; cdr3_nt: TGTGCCAGCAGTCGCACCGGGACAGGGGACGAGCAGTACTTC; cdr3_aa: CASSRTGTGDEQYF
clone_size: many; v_call: TRBV12-3/TRBV12-4; d_call: TRBD1; j_call: TRBJ2-2; cdr3_nt: TGTGCCAGCAAGGGACAGGTGTCGAACACCGGGGAGCTGTTTTTT; cdr3_aa: CASKGQVSNTGELFF
clone_size: .; v_call: TRBV20-1; d_call: TRBD2; j_call: TRBJ2-7; cdr3_nt: TGCAGTGCCCCCGGACTAGTGAGCTCCTACGAGCAGTACTTC; cdr3_aa: CSAPGLVSSYEQYF
clone_size: few; v_call: TRBV9; d_call: .; j_call: TRBJ1-1; cdr3_nt: TGTGCCAGCAGCGTAGCTGGCCGGGGAGGCACTGAAGCTTTCTTT; cdr3_aa: CASSVAGRGGTEAFF
clone_size: many; v_call: TRBV4-3; d_call: .; j_call: TRBJ2-7; cdr3_nt: TGCGCCAGCAGCCAAAGTCTAGCCTACGAGCAGTACTTC; cdr3_aa: CASSQSLAYEQYF
clone_size: .; v_call: TRBV4-3; d_call: .; j_call: TRBJ2-7; cdr3_nt: TGCGCCAGCAGCCAAGCACTATCTTACTACGAGCAGTACTTC; cdr3_aa: CASSQALSYYEQYF
clone_size: .; v_call: TRBV20-1; d_call: TRBD2; j_call: TRBJ2-7; cdr3_nt: TGCAGTGCTAGAGATATGACTAGCGGGTTCTCCTACGAGCAGTACTTC; cdr3_aa: CSARDMTSGFSYEQYF
clone_size: .; v_call: TRBV5-6; d_call: .; j_call: TRBJ2-7; cdr3_nt: TGTGCCAGCAGCCAAGGACCCTCTCGTATGGACGAGCAGTACTTC; cdr3_aa: CASSQGPSRMDEQYF
clone_size: many; v_call: TRBV2; d_call: .; j_call: TRBJ2-2; cdr3_nt: TGTGCCAGCAGTCCCACTTACACCGGGGAGCTGTTTTTT; cdr3_aa: CASSPTYTGELFF
clone_size: few; v_call: TRBV7-2; d_call: .; j_call: TRBJ2-1; cdr3_nt: TGTGCCAGCAGCTTCCAAGGACCGGCGGGCGATGAGCAGTTCTTC; cdr3_aa: CASSFQGPAGDEQFF
clone_size: .; v_call: TRBV15; d_call: .; j_call: TRBJ2-7; cdr3_nt: TGTGCCACCAGCAGAGGAACCCGGGAGCAGTACTTC; cdr3_aa: CATSRGTREQYF
clone_size: .; v_call: TRBV7-9; d_call: .; j_call: TRBJ2-7; cdr3_nt: TGTGCCAGCAACGGCGGTGCCTCCTACGAGCAGTACTTC; cdr3_aa: CASNGGASYEQYF
clone_size: few; v_call: TRBV20-1; d_call: .; j_call: TRBJ2-1; cdr3_nt: TGCAGTGCTAGAGATCTCGAGGCCCCTTACAATGAGCAGTTCTTC; cdr3_aa: CSARDLEAPYNEQFF
clone_size: .; v_call: TRBV20-1; d_call: .; j_call: TRBJ2-3; cdr3_nt: TGCAGTGCTAGAGATCTCCTGGCAGGGGCAACTAGCACAGATACGCAGTATTTT; cdr3_aa: CSARDLLAGATSTDTQYF
clone_size: few; v_call: TRBV9; d_call: .; j_call: TRBJ2-1; cdr3_nt: TGTGCCAGCAGGGCAGGGGTCGGAGCCTACAATGAGCAGTTCTTC; cdr3_aa: CASRAGVGAYNEQFF
clone_size: few; v_call: TRBV7-9; d_call: .; j_call: TRBJ2-5; cdr3_nt: TGTGCCAGCAGCCCCCCGGGGGGCGGGGAGACCCAGTACTTC; cdr3_aa: CASSPPGGGETQYF
clone_size: few; v_call: TRBV5-5; d_call: TRBD2; j_call: TRBJ2-2; cdr3_nt: TGTGCCAGCAGCTTGGTAGCGGGAGGGAACACCGGGGAGCTGTTTTTT; cdr3_aa: CASSLVAGGNTGELFF
clone_size: few; v_call: TRBV4-2; d_call: TRBD2; j_call: TRBJ2-1; cdr3_nt: TGTGCCAGCAGCCAAGGGCTAGCGGGAGTTCGGCACAATGAGCAGTTCTTC; cdr3_aa: CASSQGLAGVRHNEQFF
clone_size: .; v_call: TRBV5-6; d_call: .; j_call: TRBJ2-5; cdr3_nt: TGTGCCAGCAGCTTCGAAGCGCGTTTTTCGGAGACCCAGTACTTC; cdr3_aa: CASSFEARFSETQYF
clone_size: few; v_call: TRBV12-3/TRBV12-4; d_call: .; j_call: TRBJ2-1; cdr3_nt: TGTGCCAGCAGGGACGCCTCCTCCTACAATGAGCAGTTCTTC; cdr3_aa: CASRDASSYNEQFF
clone_size: .; v_call: TRBV9; d_call: .; j_call: TRBJ1-2; cdr3_nt: TGTGCCAGCAGCGTAGCGGGGGGAGGCTATGGCTACACCTTC; cdr3_aa: CASSVAGGGYGYTF
clone_size: .; v_call: TRBV25-1; d_call: .; j_call: TRBJ2-1; cdr3_nt: TGTGCCAGCAGTATGACGGAATTCTACAATGAGCAGTTCTTC; cdr3_aa: CASSMTEFYNEQFF
clone_size: .; v_call: TRBV5-1; d_call: .; j_call: TRBJ2-7; cdr3_nt: TGCGCCAGCAGCTTGGCGGCGGACGGCTACGAGCAGTACTTC; cdr3_aa: CASSLAADGYEQYF
clone_size: few; v_call: TRBV18; d_call: .; j_call: TRBJ2-5; cdr3_nt: TGTGCCAGCTCACTTCTTCGTGGGGCCGAAACTCAAGAGACCCAGTACTTC; cdr3_aa: CASSLLRGAETQETQYF
clone_size: many; v_call: TRBV7-9; d_call: .; j_call: TRBJ2-7; cdr3_nt: TGTGCCAGCAGCTCGCTACGCCTTGGCTCCTACGAGCAGTACTTC; cdr3_aa: CASSSLRLGSYEQYF
clone_size: few; v_call: TRBV27; d_call: TRBD1; j_call: TRBJ1-2; cdr3_nt: TGTGCCAGCCCAGTTAAACAGGGGACCTATGGCTACACCTTC; cdr3_aa: CASPVKQGTYGYTF
clone_size: few; v_call: TRBV29-1; d_call: .; j_call: TRBJ1-2; cdr3_nt: TGCAGCGTTTTAGGACGGGACTATGGCTACACCTTC; cdr3_aa: CSVLGRDYGYTF
clone_size: .; v_call: TRBV19; d_call: .; j_call: TRBJ2-1; cdr3_nt: TGTGCCAGTAGTGAGGAGGCTGGGTGGAGAGGCTTCTCCGACAACAATGAGCAGTTCTTC; cdr3_aa: CASSEEAGWRGFSDNNEQFF
clone_size: .; v_call: TRBV14; d_call: TRBD1; j_call: TRBJ2-1; cdr3_nt: TGTGCCAGCAGCCTACTACAGGGGTCCTACAATGAGCAGTTCTTC; cdr3_aa: CASSLLQGSYNEQFF
clone_size: .; v_call: TRBV5-1; d_call: .; j_call: TRBJ2-1; cdr3_nt: TGCGCCAGCAGCTTGACGCTACTGAGCGATGAGCAGTTCTTC; cdr3_aa: CASSLTLLSDEQFF
clone_size: many; v_call: TRBV5-1; d_call: TRBD2; j_call: TRBJ2-3; cdr3_nt: TGCGCCAGCAGCTTAAAAAGAAGACTAGCGGGAGGCTCAGATACGCAGTATTTT; cdr3_aa: CASSLKRRLAGGSDTQYF
clone_size: once; v_call: TRBV30; d_call: TRBD2; j_call: TRBJ2-7; cdr3_nt: TGTGCCTGGAGTGGGGGCGGGAGATCCGAGCAGTACTTC; cdr3_aa: CAWSGGGRSEQYF
clone_size: .; v_call: TRBV23-1; d_call: TRBD2; j_call: TRBJ2-2; cdr3_nt: TGCGCCAGCACCTCTAGCGGGAGGCACACCGGGGAGCTGTTTTTT; cdr3_aa: CASTSSGRHTGELFF
clone_size: .; v_call: TRBV7-9; d_call: .; j_call: TRBJ2-1; cdr3_nt: TGTGCCAGCATCAAAGGAGGAGGACACAATGAGCAGTTCTTC; cdr3_aa: CASIKGGGHNEQFF
clone_size: .; v_call: TRBV6-2/TRBV6-3; d_call: .; j_call: TRBJ1-1; cdr3_nt: TGTGCCAGCAGTTACGGACACTCCACTGAAGCTTTCTTT; cdr3_aa: CASSYGHSTEAFF
clone_size: .; v_call: TRBV25-1; d_call: .; j_call: TRBJ2-5; cdr3_nt: TGTGCCAGCAGTGACCCTGAGGTCGGAAGGGCGCAAGAGACCCAGTACTTC; cdr3_aa: CASSDPEVGRAQETQYF
clone_size: many; v_call: TRBV7-2; d_call: TRBD1; j_call: TRBJ2-5; cdr3_nt: TGTGCCAGCAGCTTTATTCGTAGACAGGGAAAAGCAGAGACCCAGTACTTC; cdr3_aa: CASSFIRRQGKAETQYF
clone_size: few; v_call: TRBV4-1; d_call: TRBD2; j_call: TRBJ2-7; cdr3_nt: TGCGCCAGCAGCGATCCGGGACTAGCGGGAGGGCTCTCCTACGAGCAGTACTTC; cdr3_aa: CASSDPGLAGGLSYEQYF
clone_size: many; v_call: TRBV7-9; d_call: .; j_call: TRBJ2-5; cdr3_nt: TGTGCCAGCAGCTTAGGGCAGGCCATCGAGACCCAGTACTTC; cdr3_aa: CASSLGQAIETQYF
clone_size: .; v_call: TRBV11-3; d_call: .; j_call: TRBJ2-1; cdr3_nt: TGTGCCAGCAGCTTAGATGGTGGTCGGGGCTCCTACAATGAGCAGTTCTTC; cdr3_aa: CASSLDGGRGSYNEQFF
clone_size: many; v_call: TRBV5-1; d_call: .; j_call: TRBJ2-7; cdr3_nt: TGCGCCAGCAGCTTGGACCTCGCCTACGAGCAGTACTTC; cdr3_aa: CASSLDLAYEQYF
clone_size: many; v_call: TRBV20-1; d_call: TRBD2; j_call: TRBJ2-7; cdr3_nt: TGCAGTGCCCTTAGCGGAGGGACTAGCTCCTACGAGCAGTACTTC; cdr3_aa: CSALSGGTSSYEQYF
clone_size: few; v_call: TRBV28; d_call: TRBD1; j_call: TRBJ1-6; cdr3_nt: TGTGCCAGCAGTCCCTGGACAGGGGGCGGCTATAATTCACCCCTCCACTTT; cdr3_aa: CASSPWTGGGYNSPLHF
clone_size: .; v_call: TRBV20-1; d_call: .; j_call: TRBJ2-5; cdr3_nt: TGCAGTGCTAGAGATCTGGCGCAGGGTGGAGAGACCCAGTACTTC; cdr3_aa: CSARDLAQGGETQYF
clone_size: many; v_call: TRBV7-2; d_call: .; j_call: TRBJ1-2; cdr3_nt: TGTGCCAGCAGCTTAGCTAGGGGCAGCTTCTATGGCTACACCTTC; cdr3_aa: CASSLARGSFYGYTF
clone_size: .; v_call: TRBV12-3/TRBV12-4; d_call: TRBD1; j_call: TRBJ2-7; cdr3_nt: TGTGCCAGCAAGGGACAGGGCTCCTACGAGCAGTACTTC; cdr3_aa: CASKGQGSYEQYF
clone_size: many; v_call: TRBV29-1; d_call: .; j_call: TRBJ1-2; cdr3_nt: TGCAGCGTTGTCACAACAGGCCTAGGTGAAGAGACCTTC; cdr3_aa: CSVVTTGLGEETF
clone_size: few; v_call: TRBV12-3/TRBV12-4; d_call: .; j_call: TRBJ2-5; cdr3_nt: TGTGCCAGCAGGGTTGTCGGGGCCCAGTACTTC; cdr3_aa: CASRVVGAQYF
clone_size: many; v_call: TRBV25-1; d_call: TRBD2; j_call: TRBJ2-3; cdr3_nt: TGTGCCAGCAGTGACCCGAAGACTAGCCCAGATACGCAGTATTTT; cdr3_aa: CASSDPKTSPDTQYF
clone_size: many; v_call: TRBV7-2; d_call: .; j_call: TRBJ1-1; cdr3_nt: TGTGCCAGCAGCTCCCGGGGAGGGGGACTGAACACTGAAGCTTTCTTT; cdr3_aa: CASSSRGGGLNTEAFF
clone_size: .; v_call: TRBV20-1; d_call: .; j_call: TRBJ2-7; cdr3_nt: TGCAGTGCTAGCCCTCTAGCTGCGCAGTACTTC; cdr3_aa: CSASPLAAQYF
clone_size: many; v_call: TRBV12-3/TRBV12-4; d_call: .; j_call: TRBJ1-5; cdr3_nt: TGTGCCAGCAGTTTTGGTCTATCAAGTGGGTATAGCAATCAGCCCCAGCATTTT; cdr3_aa: CASSFGLSSGYSNQPQHF